The subject of this entry is one T cell receptor beta chain. CD45RO-negative cells were positively selected for CCR7, leaving out terminally differentiated effector memory CD45RA+ cells. The CDR3 has 15 amino acids. The V gene's germline CDR1 is SGHDT and CDR2 YYEEEE. V was pared by 3 bases and J by 2 bases, with 6 bases of the junction left unmatched. Libraries were prepared by immunoSEQ multiplex PCR; TCRdb keeps only in-frame clonotypes and omits some of them. The sample comprises about 2 million clones, less than 95% of which are singletons, and 0.95% to 1.5% rests with the top ten. The data derive from a study of shared clonotypes between healthy human individuals.

The sequencing sample was made of naive CD8+ T cells sorted from blood. The genes are TRBV5-6 and TRBJ2-7, with 9 bases identical to TRBD1. The clonotype originates from a man between 18 and 29 years old in good health. The CDR3 nucleotides read TGTGCCAGCAGCTCTCCGGGACAGGGTCCCTACGAGCAGTACTTC. It encodes CASSSPGQGPYEQYF.